These 18 T cell receptor beta chains share one sample of origin, sequenced in a study of beta chain features in type 1 diabetes. What was sequenced were expressed TCRB transcripts, since all of the isolated RNA had been reverse transcribed. Using immunoSEQ multiplex PCR, the repertoire was profiled, and TCRdb retains in-frame clones only, with some absent. The table shows about 140,000 clones, with 6.9% occurring only once. Sequenced sample: central memory CD4+ T cells from blood. Receptor source: a woman under 40 in good health.

This clone was observed a few times. This chain uses TRBV10-3 with TRBJ2-7; 11 bases fit TRBD1. Per the germline V gene, CDR1 is ENHRY and CDR2 is SYGVKD. Germline trimming cut 4 bases from V and 6 bases from J; bases unmatched to any gene: 5. This CDR3 comprises 14 residues. CDR3 in DNA: TGTGCCATCAGTGGTATGGGGACAGGGGGCGAGCAGTACTTC. Encoded protein: CAISGMGTGGEQYF.

The V and J genes are TRBV6-4 and TRBJ2-6; possibly TRBD2 for D (5 bases). Trimming took 2 bases from V and 4 from J, leaving 24 bases between them. Per the germline V gene, CDR1 is MRHNA and CDR2 is SNTAGT. CDR3 length: 20 residues. The chain's CDR3 is CASSDPSPGRKGLGANVLTF. The CDR3 nucleotides are TGTGCCAGCAGTGACCCTTCCCCGGGAAGGAAGGGTTTAGGGGCCAACGTCCTGACTTTC.

The CDR3 nucleotides are TGCGCCAGCAGCTTAGGACTAGCGGACTTTAGCACAGATACGCAGTATTTT. Translation gives CASSLGLADFSTDTQYF. The chain combines TRBV5-1 with TRBJ2-3; 10 bases match TRBD2. This CDR3 region has 17 residues. Unmatched junction bases numbered 6, after V lost 2 bases and J lost 0 bases. Germline V gene lookup returns CDR1 SGHRS and CDR2 YFSETQ.

This clone was seen more than once but under ten times. The gene calls are TRBV2 and TRBJ1-2; D possibly corresponds to TRBD1 (5 bases). Between the trimmed V and J ends, which lost 2 bases and 2 bases, there was a span of 9 bases. This CDR3 is built from 14 residues. Looked up from germline, CDR1 is SNHLY and CDR2 is FYNNEI. The DNA of the CDR3 is TGTGCCAGCAGTGAACGACAGTCCAACTATGGCTACACCTTC. Translation gives CASSERQSNYGYTF.

This clone was detected only a few times. The CDR3 region is CASSLNSQGGADTQYF. The CDR3 DNA is TGTGCCAGCAGCTTAAACTCTCAGGGGGGAGCAGATACGCAGTATTTT. This chain uses TRBV7-3 with TRBJ2-3; D perhaps matches TRBD1 (7 bases). CDR3 length: 16 amino acids. The ends were cut back, 1 base at V and 4 bases at J, with 15 bases in the middle. Germline CDR1 reads SGHTA; CDR2 reads FQGTGA. Variable domain in full (rest from reference TRBV7-3 and TRBJ2-3): GAGVSQTPSNKVTEKGKYVELRCDPISGHTALYWYRQSLGQGPEFLIYFQGTGAADDSGLPNDRFFAVRPEGSVSTLKIQRTERGDSAVYLCASSLNSQGGADTQYFGPGTRLTVL.

The chain uses TRBV9 and TRBJ2-3; 11 nucleotides agree with TRBD2. Per germline, CDR1 SGDLS and CDR2 YYNGEE. This CDR3 comprises 15 residues. J gave up 3 bases and V 6 bases, and 6 bases lay outside the gene matches. The CDR3 loop reads CASTALAGETDTQYF. The CDR3, as DNA: TGTGCCAGCACCGCACTAGCGGGAGAAACAGATACGCAGTATTTT.

This clone was picked up many times. This chain connects TRBV7-3 to TRBJ2-3; a possible D gene is TRBD2 (6 bases). Germline values: CDR1 SGHTA, CDR2 FQGTGA. Deletions cut 5 bases from V and 0 bases from J, with 9 bases between. This CDR3 is built from 14 residues. The CDR3: CASSLAPSTDTQYF. CDR3 DNA: TGTGCCAGCAGCCTAGCGCCTAGCACAGATACGCAGTATTTT.

In its sample, this clone was seen a few times. V usage is TRBV13 and J usage is TRBJ1-1; D might be TRBD1 (5 bases). Germline V CDR1 and CDR2: PRHDT, FYEKMQ (reference sequence). V was shortened by 4 bases and J by 6 bases, with 12 bases between the two germline ends. The CDR3 sequence is 13 residues long. CDR3 coding DNA: TGTGCCAGCAGCTGCAGGGATTGTTCTGAAGCTTTCTTT. This gives the protein CASSCRDCSEAFF. The full variable domain, in which reference TRBV13 and TRBJ1-1 provide the parts outside the CDR3, is AAGVIQSPRHLIKEKRETATLKCYPIPRHDTVYWYQQGPGQDPQFLISFYEKMQSDKGSIPDRFSAQQFSDYHSELNMSSLELGDSALYFCASSCRDCSEAFFGQGTRLTVV.

This clone was counted a few times. V is TRBV5-4 and J is TRBJ2-5; D remains ambiguous. With 0 bases removed from V and 5 bases from J, the gap between germline ends came to 11 bases. The germline V gene encodes CDR1 SGHNT and CDR2 YYREEE (reference sequence). The CDR3 spans 14 residues. The CDR3 region is CASSLAEVSETQYF. In DNA, the CDR3 is TGTGCCAGCAGCTTGGCCGAGGTTTCCGAGACCCAGTACTTC.

This clone came up a few times. The chain links TRBV6-6 to TRBJ2-7; D possibly corresponds to TRBD1 (7 bases). V dropped 2 bases and J dropped 3 bases, with 14 bases sitting between them. CDR1 is MNHNY, CDR2 SVGAGI, per germline (reference sequence). The CDR3 spans 15 residues. Here the CDR3 reads CASSYAWRGLYEQYF. The CDR3 DNA reads TGTGCCAGCAGTTACGCGTGGAGGGGGCTCTACGAGCAGTACTTC.

This clone was picked up a small number of times. This chain uses TRBV4-3 with TRBJ2-5; perhaps TRBD2 as D (6 bases). V lost 4 bases and J 11 bases, leaving 17 bases between the germline ends. Germline CDR1 LGHNA, CDR2 YSLEER. This CDR3 contains 13 residues. The CDR3 DNA reads as TGCGCCAGCAGCCTGAGGCGGACGGGGGAGCAGTACTTC. Amino acids: CASSLRRTGEQYF.

This clone was seen many times. This chain connects TRBV7-2 to TRBJ2-1; 9 positions match TRBD2. The CDR3 contains 14 residues. CDR1 SGHTA and CDR2 FQGNSA come from the germline V gene. J gave up 14 bases and V 0 bases, and 8 bases lay outside the gene matches. CDR3 sequence reads: CASSLATSGTQEFF. The CDR3, as DNA: TGTGCCAGCAGCTTAGCGACTAGCGGTACTCAAGAGTTCTTC.

This clone came up a few times. The chain combines TRBV18 with TRBJ2-2, with unresolved D. V was trimmed by 3 bases and J by 4 bases, leaving 6 bases between them. This CDR3 spans 13 amino acids. Germline CDR1 is KGHSH and CDR2 is LQKENI. CDR3 residues: CASSPRGTGELFF. The CDR3 DNA reads as TGTGCCAGCTCACCTAGAGGCACCGGGGAGCTGTTTTTT.

The table lists this clone with a few counts. The chain is built from TRBV28 and TRBJ1-5; D unclear. The CDR3 covers 15 residues. V lost 2 bases to trimming and J lost 4 bases, with 12 bases between them. The germline gives CDR1 MDHEN, CDR2 SYDVKM. CDR3 coding DNA: TGTGCCAGCAGTTTAGGTGGAGGGTTAAATCAGCCCCAGCATTTT. Protein product: CASSLGGGLNQPQHF. Full variable domain (rest looked up from reference TRBV28 and TRBJ1-5): DVKVTQSSRYLVKRTGEKVFLECVQDMDHENMFWYRQDPGLGLRLIYFSYDVKMKEKGDIPEGYSVSREKKERFSLILESASTNQTSMYLCASSLGGGLNQPQHFGDGTRLSIL.

This clone has just a few counts. The chain employs TRBV5-6 and TRBJ2-3; D remains unclear. CDR3 length equals 14 residues. Trimming shortened V by 3 bases and J by 4 bases, and 12 bases separated the two germline ends. CDR1 SGHDT and CDR2 YYEEEE come from the germline V gene. This chain's CDR3 is CASSSARGADTQYF. CDR3 nucleotide sequence: TGTGCCAGCAGCTCGGCGCGAGGTGCAGATACGCAGTATTTT.

This clone has a handful of counts. The rearrangement links TRBV28 to TRBJ2-3; 9 bases fit TRBD2. CDR1 is MDHEN and CDR2 is SYDVKM in the germline V gene. The ends lost 6 bases at V and 2 bases at J; junction bases unmatched: 9. The CDR3 is 16 residues long. The CDR3 loop reads CASSTGLARATDTQYF. CDR3 in DNA: TGTGCCAGCAGCACGGGACTAGCCAGGGCCACAGATACGCAGTATTTT.

This clone was seen only a few times. V usage is TRBV7-2 and J usage is TRBJ2-3; D not certain. The V gene's germline CDR1 is SGHTA and CDR2 FQGNSA. The CDR3 contains 15 residues. Trimming took off 1 base at V and 0 bases at J, with 8 bases between the two ends. Here the CDR3 reads CASSLVSSSTDTQYF. CDR3 DNA sequence: TGTGCCAGCAGCTTAGTGAGCTCTAGCACAGATACGCAGTATTTT.

The chain recombines TRBV30 with TRBJ2-4, with 7 bases identical to TRBD1. The germline V gene encodes CDR1 GTSNPN and CDR2 SVGIG (reference sequence). J lost 0 bases, V lost 8 bases, and 10 bases had no gene match. The length of the CDR3 is 15 residues. This chain's CDR3 is CAATDRELAKNIQYF. In DNA form, the CDR3 reads TGTGCCGCTACTGACAGGGAACTAGCCAAAAACATTCAGTACTTC.